These 24 T cell receptor beta chains share one sample of origin, sequenced in a study of OX40 agonist ivuxolimab in advanced cancers. Repertoires were generated with immunoSEQ multiplex PCR, while TCRdb's copy carries only in-frame clones and drops some. The table shows about 80,000 clones, with 86% occurring only once. The starting material was CD4+ or CD8+ T cells sorted from blood, obtained in a trial of the OX40 agonist ivuxolimab. All receptors derive from an adult with an advanced solid tumor such as melanoma, head and neck, liver or kidney cancer.

The chain employs TRBV11-2 and TRBJ1-1, with D maybe TRBD1 (5 bases). V shed 5 bases and J shed 1 base, with 14 bases lying between them. Germline lookup yields CDR1 SGHAT and CDR2 FQNNGV. CDR3 length: 15 amino acids. The CDR3 here is CASSLLDTTNTEAFF. The CDR3 region has the DNA TGTGCCAGCAGCCTCCTGGACACTACGAACACTGAAGCTTTCTTT.

Details on this clone: Compared with germline, one end of the junction differs, possibly owing to a read error. The rearrangement joins TRBV7-3 to TRBJ2-7, with 13 bases matching TRBD2. The CDR3 covers 19 residues. Germline V gives CDR1 SGHTA, CDR2 FQGTGA. DNA of the CDR3: TGTGCCAGCAGCTTTCTCGGACTAGCGGGAGATGGGGATGGGTACGGGCAGTACTTC. Translation: CASSFLGLAGDGDGYGQYF.

The CDR3 loop is CASSPPRRDTQYF. The CDR3 DNA is TGTGCCAGCAGTCCGCCGAGGCGAGATACGCAGTATTTT. The V and J genes are TRBV28 and TRBJ2-3; D gene uncertain. The V gene's germline CDR1 is MDHEN and CDR2 SYDVKM. The CDR3 totals 13 residues. The ends were cut back, 5 bases at V and 5 bases at J, with 11 bases in the middle.

The DNA for the CDR3 is TGTGCCAGCAGTTACCTCGGGGGAAGATCCAATGAAAAACTGTTTTTT. Its translation: CASSYLGGRSNEKLFF. This chain joins TRBV6-5 and TRBJ1-4; a weak D match, TRBD1 (5 bases). The CDR3 has 16 amino acids. The germline V and J ends were trimmed by 2 bases and 5 bases, with 15 bases remaining between them. From germline, CDR1 is MNHEY and CDR2 SVGAGI.

This chain uses TRBV28 with TRBJ1-2; the match to TRBD1 covers 7 bases. V trimming: 8 bases; J trimming: 2 bases; junction bases outside the gene matches: 11. This CDR3 comprises 15 residues. The germline gives CDR1 MDHEN, CDR2 SYDVKM. The CDR3 region is CASGPRTGSNYGYTF. CDR3 DNA sequence: TGTGCCAGCGGCCCCAGGACAGGTTCCAACTATGGCTACACCTTC.

This clone was seen only once. CDR3 in amino acids: CASSTAGTSVYGYTF. The CDR3 DNA is TGTGCCAGCAGTACTGCCGGGACCTCCGTATATGGCTACACCTTC. The chain employs TRBV28 and TRBJ1-2; D is possibly TRBD1 (5 bases). There are 15 residues in the CDR3. V lost 5 bases to trimming and J lost 5 bases, with 18 bases between them. Germline loops: CDR1 MDHEN, CDR2 SYDVKM.

The rearrangement uses TRBV21-1 and TRBJ2-5; TRBD2, the D gene given by the table, was not confirmed from the DNA. TRBV21-1 constitutes a pseudogene. The CDR3 spans 17 residues. In nucleotides, the CDR3 is TGTGCCAGCAGCAAAAGGGGGACTAGCGGATCTCAAGAGACCCAGTACTTC. Translating gives CASSKRGTSGSQETQYF.

The chain uses TRBV14 and TRBJ2-2, with D perhaps being TRBD1 or TRBD2 (5 bases each). The V end was cut by 4 bases, the J end by 5 bases, with 8 bases between. The CDR3 is 13 amino acids. The germline gives CDR1 SGHDN, CDR2 FVKESK. CDR3 residues: CASSRGPTGELFF. The CDR3 DNA sequence: TGTGCCAGCAGCCGGGGACCAACCGGGGAGCTGTTTTTT.

V is TRBV18 and J is TRBJ1-4; TRBD1 matches at 7 bases. V shed 3 bases and J 5 bases; nucleotides not matched to a gene: 0. The CDR3 totals 13 residues. The germline V gene has CDR1 KGHSH and CDR2 LQKENI. In nucleotides, the CDR3 is TGTGCCAGCTCACCGGGACAGAATGAAAAACTGTTTTTT. Its translation: CASSPGQNEKLFF.

This chain joins TRBV19 and TRBJ1-6; 7 bases align to TRBD1. The CDR3 is 15 amino acids. Germline V gives CDR1 LNHDA, CDR2 SQIVND (reference sequence). V lost 3 bases and J lost 10; bases outside the gene matches: 9. CDR3: CASSMGPGQTSPLHF. The CDR3 nucleotides are TGTGCCAGTAGTATGGGCCCGGGACAGACCTCACCCCTCCACTTT.

The rearrangement joins TRBV5-1 to TRBJ2-2; perhaps TRBD2 as D (5 bases). Deletions cut 1 base from V and 0 bases from J, with 10 bases between. The CDR3 totals 16 residues. In germline, CDR1 is SGHRS, CDR2 YFSETQ. The CDR3 bases are TGCGCCAGCAGCTTGAGTGGTAGCGCGAACACCGGGGAGCTGTTTTTT. Protein product: CASSLSGSANTGELFF.

The chain is built from TRBV6-6 and TRBJ2-1; 12 nucleotides agree with TRBD2. The germline gives CDR1 MNHNY, CDR2 SVGAGI (reference sequence). This CDR3 has 14 amino acids. J was trimmed by 8 bases and V by 7 bases; bases with no gene match: 6. The CDR3 nucleotides are TGTGCCAGCACTGAACTAGCGGGGGGTTATGAGCAGTTCTTC. Its protein product is CASTELAGGYEQFF.

The chain has TRBV5-1 and TRBJ2-1; a weak D match, TRBD1 (7 bases). The CDR3 is 17 residues long. Germline CDR1 reads SGHRS; CDR2 reads YFSETQ. V gave up 6 bases and J gave up 0 bases, with 19 bases separating them. CDR3 region: CASNERGDRSSYNEQFF. The CDR3, as DNA: TGCGCCAGCAACGAAAGGGGGGACAGAAGCTCCTACAATGAGCAGTTCTTC.

The chain has TRBV7-3 and TRBJ2-3; no definite D call. Germline CDR1 and CDR2: SGHTA and FQGTGA. The V end lost 1 base, the J end lost 6 bases, and 8 bases lay between the germline ends. This CDR3 spans 13 amino acids. The CDR3 here is CASSLRERDTQYF. The CDR3 bases are TGTGCCAGCAGCTTAAGAGAAAGGGATACGCAGTATTTT.

This clone has a single count. V is TRBV29-1 and J is TRBJ2-3; possible D gene TRBD1, 6 bases. V lost 4 bases and J lost 2, with 19 bases in between. Germline CDR1 reads SQVTM; CDR2 reads ANQGSEA. CDR3 size: 16 residues. Here the CDR3 reads CSVVGARTLLTDTQYF. The DNA of the CDR3 is TGCAGCGTTGTGGGGGCCAGAACCCTACTCACAGATACGCAGTATTTT.

The rearrangement links TRBV7-6 to TRBJ2-3; 9 nucleotides match TRBD2. This CDR3 contains 16 residues. Trimming cost V 1 base and J 0 bases; bases outside gene matches: 2. Germline V gene sequence: CDR1 SGHVS, CDR2 FNYEAQ. CDR3 sequence: CASSLGSGGSTDTQYF. The DNA for the CDR3 is TGTGCCAGCAGCTTAGGTAGCGGGGGTAGCACAGATACGCAGTATTTT.

The rearrangement links TRBV14 to TRBJ1-5, with no clear D. The germline V and J ends were trimmed by 0 bases and 6 bases, with 6 bases remaining between them. The CDR3 extends over 13 amino acids. Germline CDR1 SGHDN, CDR2 FVKESK. CDR3 coding DNA: TGTGCCAGCAGCCAAGAGTCATTTCAGCCCCAGCATTTT. Translated, it gives CASSQESFQPQHF.

The rearrangement joins TRBV11-2 to TRBJ1-6; the D is unclear. Germline V gene data show CDR1 as SGHAT and CDR2 as FQNNGV. V dropped 5 bases and J dropped 12 bases, with 26 bases sitting between them. The CDR3 is 17 residues long. CDR3 sequence reads: CASSDPGTRYTGGPLHF. The CDR3 region has the DNA TGTGCCAGCAGCGATCCTGGTACAAGGTACACCGGTGGACCCCTCCACTTT.

This rearrangement joins TRBV6-1 to TRBJ1-5; 7 nucleotides agree with TRBD1. The CDR3 extends over 13 amino acids. Germline trimming cut 5 bases from V and 7 bases from J; bases unmatched to any gene: 5. The V gene's germline CDR1 is MNHNS and CDR2 SASEGT. The CDR3 coding sequence is TGTGCCAGCAGTCCGACAGGGCCACAGCCCCAGCATTTT. Translated, it gives CASSPTGPQPQHF.

The chain links TRBV7-9 to TRBJ1-1; 7 bases agree with TRBD1. The CDR3 is made up of 13 amino acids. Unmatched junction bases numbered 5, after V lost 5 bases and J lost 5 bases. CDR1 is SEHNR, CDR2 FQNEAQ, per germline (reference sequence). The CDR3 nucleotides are TGTGCCAGCAGCGCACAGGGGACGACTGAAGCTTTCTTT. Translating it yields CASSAQGTTEAFF.

The chain links TRBV27 to TRBJ2-5; maybe TRBD2 (6 bases). The CDR3 consists of 18 residues. Deletions cut 2 bases from V and 4 bases from J, with 23 bases between. Germline CDR1 is MNHEY and CDR2 is SMNVEV (reference sequence). CDR3 sequence (DNA): TGTGCCAGCAGTTTAACGTTATATTCCGGGAGCAAGGGAGAGACCCAGTACTTC. Translating it yields CASSLTLYSGSKGETQYF.

The chain couples TRBV19 to TRBJ1-5; possible D gene TRBD1, 5 bases. With 6 bases removed from V and 1 base from J, the gap between germline ends came to 19 bases. The CDR3 runs 17 residues. The germline V gene has CDR1 LNHDA and CDR2 SQIVND (reference sequence). This chain's CDR3 is CASSSIIGGGSNQPQHF. In DNA form, the CDR3 reads TGTGCCAGTAGCTCAATTATCGGGGGGGGAAGCAATCAGCCCCAGCATTTT. Together with reference TRBV19 and TRBJ1-5, the CDR3 gives the full variable domain: DGGITQSPKYLFRKEGQNVTLSCEQNLNHDAMYWYRQDPGQGLRLIYYSQIVNDFQKGDIAEGYSVSREKKESFPLTVTSAQKNPTAFYLCASSSIIGGGSNQPQHFGDGTRLSIL.

This clone was seen only a few times. V is TRBV19 and J is TRBJ1-6; weak D call: TRBD1 (5 bases). This CDR3 region has 14 residues. CDR1 and CDR2 from the germline V gene are LNHDA and SQIVND (reference sequence). Trimming pared 4 bases from V and 7 bases from J, leaving 11 bases between. The CDR3 region has the DNA TGTGCCAGTAGTAGGGGCAGGGACAATTCACCCCTCCACTTT. Translated, it gives CASSRGRDNSPLHF.

This clone was observed once. V and J are TRBV7-6 and TRBJ2-1; TRBD2 aligns across 7 bases. The V gene end was trimmed by 5 bases and the J gene end by 6 bases; junction bases not matched to a gene: 10. Per germline, CDR1 SGHVS and CDR2 FNYEAQ. CDR3 length: 15 residues. The CDR3 DNA reads as TGTGCCAGCAGCGCGGGTCTAGCGGTAATCAATGAGCAGTTCTTC. It yields the protein CASSAGLAVINEQFF.